The entry that follows covers one T cell receptor (beta chain) sequence. What it binds is unknown. The germline gives CDR1 LNHNV, CDR2 YYDKDF (reference sequence). The germline V and J ends were trimmed by 1 base and 1 base, with 7 bases remaining between them. The CDR3 loop spans 14 amino acids. These data belong to a study of naive and memory T cell subsets. Study-level results: A few larger clonotypes appeared in naive repertoires, especially CD8, possibly memory cells re-expressing CD45RA. In naive cells, over 85% of TCR sequences were seen only once. From naive to CM, EM and EMRA, diversity decreased and Gini increased. Between naive and memory subsets, TCR abundance power law exponents differed.

Both TRBC1 and TRBC2 were covered by a beta constant-region primer of two equimolar oligonucleotides. Four rounds of PCR amplified the ligated cDNA using nested alpha and beta constant-region primers plus SP2. TCRdb independently ran MiXCR on the UMI-ligation and nested PCR reads; one entry per CDR3 protein. The sample holds under 150,000 distinct CDR3 sequences, 15% to 20% seen once. After CD4 positive bead selection, the CD4-negative fraction gave CD8 T cells. J is TRBJ1-1 and V is TRBV15; no clear D gene. Source material: naive CD8+ T cells from blood. The receptor was isolated from a human donor in good health. In nucleotides, the CDR3 is TGTGCCACCAGCAGAGGGGCGGGGAACACTGAAGCTTTCTTT. As protein: CATSRGAGNTEAFF.